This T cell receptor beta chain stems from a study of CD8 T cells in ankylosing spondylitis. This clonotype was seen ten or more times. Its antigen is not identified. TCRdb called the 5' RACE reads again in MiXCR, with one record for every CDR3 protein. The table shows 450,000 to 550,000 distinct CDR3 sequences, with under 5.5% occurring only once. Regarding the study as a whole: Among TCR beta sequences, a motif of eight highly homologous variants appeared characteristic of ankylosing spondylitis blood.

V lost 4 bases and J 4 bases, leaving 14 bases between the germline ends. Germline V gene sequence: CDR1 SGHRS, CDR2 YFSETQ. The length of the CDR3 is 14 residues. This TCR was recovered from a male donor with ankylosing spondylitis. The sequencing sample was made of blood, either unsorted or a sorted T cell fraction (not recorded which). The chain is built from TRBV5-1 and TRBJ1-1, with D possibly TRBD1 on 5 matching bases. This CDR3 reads CASSLDSRFTEAFF. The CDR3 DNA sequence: TGCGCCAGCAGCCTAGACAGTCGCTTCACTGAAGCTTTCTTT. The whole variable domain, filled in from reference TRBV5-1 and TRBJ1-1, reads KAGVTQTPRYLIKTRGQQVTLSCSPISGHRSVSWYQQTPGQGLQFLFEYFSETQRNKGNFPGRFSGRQFSNSRSEMNVSTLELGDSALYLCASSLDSRFTEAFFGQGTRLTVV.